This TCR beta chain was sequenced for a study of OX40 agonist ivuxolimab in advanced cancers. Study-wide results and caveats: Expansion of clones was among the lowest in partial responders at 0.1-3.0 mg/kg.

V lost 3 bases, J lost 8 bases, and 14 bases lay in between. Per the germline V gene, CDR1 is MNHEY and CDR2 is SMNVEV (reference sequence). The CDR3 contains 14 residues. Here immunoSEQ multiplex PCR was the method, and the copy in TCRdb shows in-frame clones only, minus some. The data show 100,000 to 150,000 clones, with more than 85% seen just once and more than 0.9% held by the top ten. This clone was detected once. The target antigen is unknown. This material consisted of CD4+ or CD8+ T cells sorted from blood, taken in a trial of the OX40 agonist ivuxolimab. This chain links TRBV27 with TRBJ2-1, with a possible D match to TRBD1 (5 bases). The clonotype was recovered from an adult with an advanced solid tumor such as melanoma, head and neck, liver or kidney cancer. The CDR3 here is CASSFPGYGDEQFF. CDR3 sequence (DNA): TGTGCCAGCAGTTTCCCAGGGTATGGGGATGAGCAGTTCTTC.